A single sample gave rise to the 14 T cell receptor beta chains below, sequenced in a study of post-analysis software for immune sequencing data. Overall study findings and caveats: TRBV5-6, TRBV5-1 and TRBV20-1 were among several TRBV segments more frequent in patients than controls.

These receptors lack a known antigen. Unique molecular identifiers were built into the TCR beta cDNA libraries. TCRdb itself ran the PCR reads through MiXCR, one entry per CDR3 protein. Here the sample spans roughly 580,000 distinct CDR3 sequences, around 44% being singletons. The sample was blood. The receptors come from a girl aged 5-17 years with multiple sclerosis.

This chain's CDR3 is CASRAGGLGTEAFF. Written as DNA, the CDR3 is TGTGCCAGCAGGGCAGGGGGCCTCGGCACTGAAGCTTTCTTT. The J gene is TRBJ1-1, the V gene TRBV2, with 8 bases identical to TRBD1. Trimming took 6 bases from V and 4 from J; bases not matched to a gene: 7. Germline V lookup: CDR1 SNHLY, CDR2 FYNNEI. The CDR3 runs to 14 residues.

The rearrangement uses TRBV11-1 and TRBJ2-5; TRBD2 matches at 7 bases. Germline CDR1 is SGHAT and CDR2 is FQDESV (reference sequence). J was trimmed by 6 bases and V by 5 bases; bases with no gene match: 15. The CDR3 totals 16 residues. In DNA, the CDR3 is TGTGCCAGCAGCGGGAGGGGACTCGAGGACCCAAAGACCCAGTACTTC. It specifies CASSGRGLEDPKTQYF.

The chain couples TRBV29-1 to TRBJ2-1, with TRBD2 matching 7 bases. The length of the CDR3 is 17 residues. The junction had 19 bases not matched to a gene; V was cut back by 3 bases and J by 8 bases. Per the germline V gene, CDR1 is SQVTM and CDR2 is ANQGSEA. CDR3 protein: CSVDGSKTSRWGYEQFF. DNA for the CDR3: TGCAGCGTTGACGGGTCAAAGACTAGCCGTTGGGGGTATGAGCAGTTCTTC.

This chain joins TRBV6-2 or TRBV6-3 and TRBJ1-5; D ambiguous. The CDR3 runs to 15 residues. V lost 0 bases and J 3 bases, leaving 9 bases between the germline ends. Germline V gene sequence: CDR1 MNHEY, CDR2 SVGEGT. The CDR3 DNA reads TGTGCCAGCAGTTACTCGCGAGGATTCAATCAGCCCCAGCATTTT. Its translation is CASSYSRGFNQPQHF.

The DNA of the CDR3 is TGTGCCATCCAAGACAGGGTAGCCTATGGCTACACCTTC. This codes for CAIQDRVAYGYTF. The rearrangement links TRBV12-3 or TRBV12-4 to TRBJ1-2; 7 bases match TRBD1. The CDR3 sequence is 13 residues long. V dropped 10 bases and J dropped 4; count of bases not matched to a gene: 9.

The chain is built from TRBV7-9 and TRBJ1-1; the D is unclear. This CDR3 is 12 amino acids long. CDR1 is SEHNR, CDR2 FQNEAQ, per germline (reference sequence). V gave up 4 bases and J gave up 3 bases, with 6 bases separating them. The CDR3 DNA sequence: TGTGCCAGCAGCTATACGCACACTGAAGCTTTCTTT. Protein product: CASSYTHTEAFF.

The rearrangement joins TRBV12-3 or TRBV12-4 to TRBJ1-2, with 7 bases matching TRBD1. The junction had 14 bases not matched to a gene; V was cut back by 10 bases and J by 9 bases. This CDR3 region has 13 residues. CDR3 residues: CATSKGQAFSYTF. The CDR3 region has the DNA TGTGCCACCTCTAAAGGACAGGCTTTTAGCTACACCTTC.

The gene calls are TRBV15 and TRBJ1-2, with a possible D match to TRBD1 (6 bases). CDR1 and CDR2 from the germline V gene are LNHNV and YYDKDF (reference sequence). This CDR3 contains 19 residues. V was shortened by 1 base and J by 0 bases, with 21 bases between the two germline ends. CDR3 DNA: TGTGCCACCAGCAGAGTGCCCGACTGGGGGACAAAGACTAACTATGGCTACACCTTC. It codes for CATSRVPDWGTKTNYGYTF.

The chain links TRBV6-2 or TRBV6-3 to TRBJ2-5; TRBD1 agrees at 7 bases. Gene TRBJ2-7 matches the end of the DNA better, so the J call may be wrong. The CDR3 has 16 amino acids. Germline assignment: CDR1 MNHEY and CDR2 SVGEGT. CDR3 nucleotides: TGTGCCAGCAGTTCAAGCCTCCGGGACAGCTCCTACGAGCAGTACTTC. Translating gives CASSSSLRDSSYEQYF.

The chain links TRBV7-3 to TRBJ1-2; tentatively, D is TRBD1 (6 bases). Deletions cut 1 base from V and 6 bases from J, with 15 bases between. The CDR3 loop spans 15 amino acids. Looked up from germline, CDR1 is SGHTA and CDR2 is FQGTGA. For the CDR3, the DNA is TGTGCCAGCAGCTTAATGGGGGGGCGCGGAAATGGCTACACCTTC. Protein sequence: CASSLMGGRGNGYTF. The variable domain in full, with the rest retrieved from reference TRBV7-3 and TRBJ1-2, is GAGVSQTPSNKVTEKGKYVELRCDPISGHTALYWYRQSLGQGPEFLIYFQGTGAADDSGLPNDRFFAVRPEGSVSTLKIQRTERGDSAVYLCASSLMGGRGNGYTFGSGTRLTVV.

This rearrangement joins TRBV20-1 to TRBJ2-1, with a tentative D call TRBD2 (6 bases). The CDR3 has 14 residues. Germline loops: CDR1 DFQATT, CDR2 SNEGSKA (reference sequence). V was trimmed by 5 bases and J by 1 base, leaving 12 bases between them. The CDR3 protein is CSAASVGSYNEQFF. The CDR3, as DNA: TGCAGTGCTGCTAGCGTAGGGTCCTACAATGAGCAGTTCTTC.

The chain is built from TRBV20-1 and TRBJ1-4; a possible D gene is TRBD1 (6 bases). This CDR3 region has 15 residues. The V gene's germline CDR1 is DFQATT and CDR2 SNEGSKA (reference sequence). V was shortened by 3 bases and J by 2 bases, with 13 bases between the two germline ends. The CDR3 loop reads CSARGQGTTNEKLFF. CDR3 nucleotides: TGCAGTGCTAGGGGGCAGGGGACGACTAATGAAAAACTGTTTTTT.

The chain carries TRBV12-3 or TRBV12-4 and TRBJ2-7, with 8 bases that match TRBD1. This CDR3 is 15 amino acids long. V lost 6 bases, J lost 7 bases, and 14 bases stayed unmatched. The CDR3: CASRLAGGLVNEQYF. The CDR3 DNA follows: TGTGCCAGCAGACTAGCAGGGGGCTTGGTCAATGAGCAGTACTTC.

The chain has TRBV7-9 and TRBJ2-3; 8 bases match TRBD2. CDR1 SEHNR and CDR2 FQNEAQ come from the germline V gene (reference sequence). V shed 2 bases, J shed 4 bases, and the junction held 5 bases outside the gene matches. The CDR3 is 15 residues long. DNA of the CDR3: TGTGCCAGCAGCTTATCAGCGGGAGTGGCAGATACGCAGTATTTT. It is translated as CASSLSAGVADTQYF.